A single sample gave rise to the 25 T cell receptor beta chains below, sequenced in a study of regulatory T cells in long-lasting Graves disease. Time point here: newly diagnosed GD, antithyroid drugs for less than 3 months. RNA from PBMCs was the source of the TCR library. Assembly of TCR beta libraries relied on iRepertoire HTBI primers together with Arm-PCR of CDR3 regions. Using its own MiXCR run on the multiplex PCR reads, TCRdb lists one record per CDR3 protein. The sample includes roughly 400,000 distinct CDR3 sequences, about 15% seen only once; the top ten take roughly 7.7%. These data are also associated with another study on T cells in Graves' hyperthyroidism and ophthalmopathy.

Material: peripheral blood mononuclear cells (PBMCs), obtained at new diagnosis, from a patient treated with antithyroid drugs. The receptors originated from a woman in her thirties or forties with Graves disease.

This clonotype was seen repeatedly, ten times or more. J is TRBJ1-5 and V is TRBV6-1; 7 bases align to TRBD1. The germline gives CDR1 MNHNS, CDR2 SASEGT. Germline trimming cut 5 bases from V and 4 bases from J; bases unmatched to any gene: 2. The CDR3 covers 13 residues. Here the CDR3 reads CASSQTGNQPQHF. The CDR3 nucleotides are TGTGCCAGCAGTCAGACAGGGAATCAGCCCCAGCATTTT.

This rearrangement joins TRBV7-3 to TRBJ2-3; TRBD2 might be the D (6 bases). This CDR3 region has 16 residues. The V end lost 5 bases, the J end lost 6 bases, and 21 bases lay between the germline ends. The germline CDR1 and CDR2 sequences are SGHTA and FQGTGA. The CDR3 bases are TGTGCCAGCAGCCGCTCCCCGGGGGTGGGTTTGGATACGCAGTATTTT. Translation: CASSRSPGVGLDTQYF.

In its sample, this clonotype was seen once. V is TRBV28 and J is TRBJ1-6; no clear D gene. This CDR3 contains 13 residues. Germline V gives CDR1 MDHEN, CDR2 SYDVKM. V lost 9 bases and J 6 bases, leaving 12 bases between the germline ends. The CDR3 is CASYRDVNSPLHF. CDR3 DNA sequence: TGTGCCAGTTACCGAGACGTTAATTCACCCCTCCACTTT.

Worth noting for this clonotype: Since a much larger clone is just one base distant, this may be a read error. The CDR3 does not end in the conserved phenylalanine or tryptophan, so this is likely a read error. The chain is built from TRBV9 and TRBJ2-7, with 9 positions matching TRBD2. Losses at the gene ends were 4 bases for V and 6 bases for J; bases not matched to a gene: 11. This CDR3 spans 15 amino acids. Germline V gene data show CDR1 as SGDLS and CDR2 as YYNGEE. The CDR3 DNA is TGTGCCAGCAGCCCGAACGGGCTAGCGGGACTCGAGCAGTACTCC. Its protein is CASSPNGLAGLEQYS.

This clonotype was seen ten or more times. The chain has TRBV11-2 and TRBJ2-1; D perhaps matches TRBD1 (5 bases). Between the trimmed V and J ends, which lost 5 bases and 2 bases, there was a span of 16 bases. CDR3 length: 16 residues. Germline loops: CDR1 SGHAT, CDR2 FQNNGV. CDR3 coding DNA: TGTGCCAGCAGCCAAACTCTGGACACGGCCTACAATGAGCAGTTCTTC. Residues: CASSQTLDTAYNEQFF.

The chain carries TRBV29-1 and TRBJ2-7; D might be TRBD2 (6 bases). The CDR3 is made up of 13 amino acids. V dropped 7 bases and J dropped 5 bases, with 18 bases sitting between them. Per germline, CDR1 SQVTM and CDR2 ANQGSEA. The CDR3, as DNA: TGCAGCGCAGTCCTAGCCGGAGGGCACGAGCAGTACTTC. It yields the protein CSAVLAGGHEQYF.

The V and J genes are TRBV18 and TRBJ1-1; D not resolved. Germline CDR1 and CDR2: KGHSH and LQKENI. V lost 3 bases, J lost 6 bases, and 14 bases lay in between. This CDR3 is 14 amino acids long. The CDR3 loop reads CASSPWAIVSEAFF. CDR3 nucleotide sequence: TGTGCCAGCTCACCGTGGGCGATTGTGTCTGAAGCTTTCTTT.

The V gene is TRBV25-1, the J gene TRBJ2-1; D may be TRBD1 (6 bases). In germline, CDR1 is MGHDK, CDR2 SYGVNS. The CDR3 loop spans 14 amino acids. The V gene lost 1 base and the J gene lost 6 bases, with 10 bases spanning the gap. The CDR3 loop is CASSELMDSNEQFF. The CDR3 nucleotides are TGTGCCAGCAGTGAATTGATGGACAGCAATGAGCAGTTCTTC.

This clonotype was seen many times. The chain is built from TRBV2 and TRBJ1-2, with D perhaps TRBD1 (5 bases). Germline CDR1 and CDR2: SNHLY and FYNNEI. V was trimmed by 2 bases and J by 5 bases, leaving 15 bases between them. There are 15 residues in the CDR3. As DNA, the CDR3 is TGTGCCAGCAGTGAAAAACAGGCCCTCTTTTATGGCTACACCTTC. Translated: CASSEKQALFYGYTF. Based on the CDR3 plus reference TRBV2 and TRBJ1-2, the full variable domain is EPEVTQTPSHQVTQMGQEVILRCVPISNHLYFYWYRQILGQKVEFLVSFYNNEISEKSEIFDDQFSVERPDGSNFTLKIRSTKLEDSAMYFCASSEKQALFYGYTFGSGTRLTVV.

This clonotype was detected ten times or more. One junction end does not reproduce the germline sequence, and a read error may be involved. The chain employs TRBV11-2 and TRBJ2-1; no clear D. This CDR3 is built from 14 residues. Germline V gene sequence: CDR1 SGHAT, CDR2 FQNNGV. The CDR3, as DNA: TGTGCCGGCAGCCAGAGCCTTTCGGATAATGAGCAGTTCTTC. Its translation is CAGSQSLSDNEQFF.

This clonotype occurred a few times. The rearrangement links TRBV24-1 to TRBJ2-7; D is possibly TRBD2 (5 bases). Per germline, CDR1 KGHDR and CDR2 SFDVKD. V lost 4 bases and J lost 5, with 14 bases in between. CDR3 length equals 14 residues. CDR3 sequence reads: CATSDAGMRDEQYF. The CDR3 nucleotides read TGTGCCACCAGTGACGCCGGGATGCGGGACGAGCAGTACTTC.

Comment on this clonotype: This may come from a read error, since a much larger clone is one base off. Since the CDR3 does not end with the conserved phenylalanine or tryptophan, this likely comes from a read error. CDR3 loop: CASSLSLRASGGETQYV. As DNA, the CDR3 is TGTGCCAGCAGCTTATCCCTTAGGGCTAGCGGGGGCGAGACCCAGTACGTC. The chain combines TRBV7-2 with TRBJ2-5, with 10 bases aligning to TRBD2. The CDR3 has 17 residues. V dropped 2 bases and J dropped 5; count of bases not matched to a gene: 11. Germline lookup yields CDR1 SGHTA and CDR2 FQGNSA.

The CDR3 reads CASSLGTEVNQPQHF. Written as DNA, the CDR3 is TGTGCCAGCAGCTTAGGGACAGAAGTAAATCAGCCCCAGCATTTT. This sequence joins TRBV7-9 and TRBJ1-5; D might be TRBD1 (6 bases). Germline V gene sequence: CDR1 SEHNR, CDR2 FQNEAQ (reference sequence). The CDR3 runs to 15 residues. V lost 1 base and J lost 4, with 11 bases in between.

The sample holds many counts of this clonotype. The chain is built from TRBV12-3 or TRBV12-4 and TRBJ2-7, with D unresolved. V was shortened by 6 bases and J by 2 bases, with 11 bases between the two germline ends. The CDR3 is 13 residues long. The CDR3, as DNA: TGTGCCAGCAGCCTGGCGGAGACCTACGAGCAGTACTTC. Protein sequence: CASSLAETYEQYF.

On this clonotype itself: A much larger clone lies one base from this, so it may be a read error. The CDR3 nucleotides are TGTGCCAGCGGCTTAGTGGGGCAGGCCTACGAGCAGTACTTC. Translated: CASGLVGQAYEQYF. V and J are TRBV13 and TRBJ2-7; TRBD1 is a possible D gene (5 bases). Germline V gene sequence: CDR1 PRHDT, CDR2 FYEKMQ (reference sequence). This CDR3 is built from 14 residues.

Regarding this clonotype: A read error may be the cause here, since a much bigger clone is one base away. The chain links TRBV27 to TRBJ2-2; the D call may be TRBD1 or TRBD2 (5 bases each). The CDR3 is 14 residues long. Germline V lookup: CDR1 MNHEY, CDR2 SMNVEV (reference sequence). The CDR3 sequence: CASSWGSNTGELSF. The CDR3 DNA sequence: TGTGCCAGCAGTTGGGGCAGTAACACCGGGGAGCTGTCTTTT.

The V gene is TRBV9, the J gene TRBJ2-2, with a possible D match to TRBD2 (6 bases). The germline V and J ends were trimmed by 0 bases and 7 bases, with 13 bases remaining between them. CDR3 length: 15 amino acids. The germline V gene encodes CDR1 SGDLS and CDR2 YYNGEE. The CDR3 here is CASSVDGRRDGELFF. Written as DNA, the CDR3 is TGTGCCAGCAGCGTAGACGGGAGAAGGGACGGGGAGCTGTTTTTT.

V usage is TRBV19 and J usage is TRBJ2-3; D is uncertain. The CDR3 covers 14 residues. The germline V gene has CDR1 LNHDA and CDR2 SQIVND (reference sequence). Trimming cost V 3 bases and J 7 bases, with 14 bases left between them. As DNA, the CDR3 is TGTGCCAGTAGTATTGCGGCAGGCTCGCATACGCAGTATTTT. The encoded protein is CASSIAAGSHTQYF. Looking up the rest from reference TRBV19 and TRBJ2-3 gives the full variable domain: DGGITQSPKYLFRKEGQNVTLSCEQNLNHDAMYWYRQDPGQGLRLIYYSQIVNDFQKGDIAEGYSVSREKKESFPLTVTSAQKNPTAFYLCASSIAAGSHTQYFGPGTRLTVL.

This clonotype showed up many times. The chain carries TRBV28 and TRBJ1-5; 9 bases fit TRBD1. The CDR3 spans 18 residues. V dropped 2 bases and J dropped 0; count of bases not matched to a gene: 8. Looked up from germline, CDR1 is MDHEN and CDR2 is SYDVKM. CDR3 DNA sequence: TGTGCCAGCAGTTTAAGTACAGGGGGCACGTATAGCAATCAGCCCCAGCATTTT. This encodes CASSLSTGGTYSNQPQHF. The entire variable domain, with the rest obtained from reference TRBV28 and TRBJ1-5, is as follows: DVKVTQSSRYLVKRTGEKVFLECVQDMDHENMFWYRQDPGLGLRLIYFSYDVKMKEKGDIPEGYSVSREKKERFSLILESASTNQTSMYLCASSLSTGGTYSNQPQHFGDGTRLSIL.

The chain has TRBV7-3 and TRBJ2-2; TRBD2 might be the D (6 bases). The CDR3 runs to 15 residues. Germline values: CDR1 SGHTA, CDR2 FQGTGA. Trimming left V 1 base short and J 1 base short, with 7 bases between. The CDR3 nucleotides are TGTGCCAGCAGCTTAAACGGGGGGAACACCGGGGAGCTGTTTTTT. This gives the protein CASSLNGGNTGELFF.

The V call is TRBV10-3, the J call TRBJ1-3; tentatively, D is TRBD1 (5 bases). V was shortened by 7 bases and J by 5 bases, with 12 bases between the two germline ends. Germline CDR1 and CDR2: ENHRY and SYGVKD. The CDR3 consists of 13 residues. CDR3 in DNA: TGTGCCATCAAGGGACCCGGCAGAAACACCATATATTTT. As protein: CAIKGPGRNTIYF.

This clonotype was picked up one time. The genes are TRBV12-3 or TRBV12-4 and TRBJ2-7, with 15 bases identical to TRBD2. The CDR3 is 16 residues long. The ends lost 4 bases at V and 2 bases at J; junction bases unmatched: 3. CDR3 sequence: CASSWGLAGGTYEQYF. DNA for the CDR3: TGTGCCAGCAGTTGGGGACTAGCGGGAGGCACCTACGAGCAGTACTTC.

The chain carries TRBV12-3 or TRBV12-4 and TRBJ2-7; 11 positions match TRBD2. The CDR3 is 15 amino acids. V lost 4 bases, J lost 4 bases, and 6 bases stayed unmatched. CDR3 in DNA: TGTGCCAGCAGTTCCGTAGCGGGAGGGGAATACGAGCAGTACTTC. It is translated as CASSSVAGGEYEQYF.

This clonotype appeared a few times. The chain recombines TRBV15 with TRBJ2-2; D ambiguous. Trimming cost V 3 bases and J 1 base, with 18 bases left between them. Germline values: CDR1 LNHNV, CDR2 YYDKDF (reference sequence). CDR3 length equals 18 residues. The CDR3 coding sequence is TGTGCCACCAGCAGTAGGGAACTGGGATCCTGGAACACCGGGGAGCTGTTTTTT. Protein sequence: CATSSRELGSWNTGELFF. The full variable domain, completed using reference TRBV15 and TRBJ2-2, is DAMVIQNPRYQVTQFGKPVTLSCSQTLNHNVMYWYQQKSSQAPKLLFHYYDKDFNNEADTPDNFQSRRPNTSFCFLDIRSPGLGDTAMYLCATSSRELGSWNTGELFFGEGSRLTVL.

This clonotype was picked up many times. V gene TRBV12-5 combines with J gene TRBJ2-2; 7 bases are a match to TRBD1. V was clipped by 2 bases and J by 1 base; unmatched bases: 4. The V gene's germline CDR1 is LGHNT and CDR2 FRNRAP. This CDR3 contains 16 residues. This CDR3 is CASGLSGTENTGELFF. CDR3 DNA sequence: TGTGCTAGTGGTTTGTCAGGGACAGAGAACACCGGGGAGCTGTTTTTT.